Each of the 9 T cell receptor beta chains below was sequenced from the same sample in a study of technical replicates of blood from a few donors. Sequenced by immunoSEQ multiplex PCR; TCRdb stores in-frame clones only, minus some. The sample records 50,000 to 70,000 clones, 75% to 90% being singletons. Sequenced input: PBMCs. The receptors derive from a human donor in good health. Some clones in this sample may be carry-over from other donors' samples.

This chain joins TRBV19 and TRBJ1-1; the D is unclear. Per the germline V gene, CDR1 is LNHDA and CDR2 is SQIVND (reference sequence). V gave up 6 bases and J gave up 4 bases, with 9 bases separating them. The CDR3 has 12 amino acids. As DNA, the CDR3 is TGTGCCAGTAGCAAGGAGGGCACTGAAGCTTTCTTT. Amino acid sequence: CASSKEGTEAFF. The whole variable domain, filled in from reference TRBV19 and TRBJ1-1, reads DGGITQSPKYLFRKEGQNVTLSCEQNLNHDAMYWYRQDPGQGLRLIYYSQIVNDFQKGDIAEGYSVSREKKESFPLTVTSAQKNPTAFYLCASSKEGTEAFFGQGTRLTVV.

This chain connects TRBV9 to TRBJ2-5; 7 bases agree with TRBD2. This CDR3 spans 15 amino acids. Germline V gene lookup returns CDR1 SGDLS and CDR2 YYNGEE. After removal of 2 bases from V and 5 bases from J, the junction contained 9 bases not matched to a gene. This chain's CDR3 is CASSVSSGLGETQYF. The CDR3 DNA reads as TGTGCCAGCAGCGTTTCTAGCGGCCTCGGGGAGACCCAGTACTTC.

The chain is built from TRBV5-4 and TRBJ2-1; 7 positions agree with TRBD1. CDR3 length equals 18 residues. V was pared by 4 bases and J by 0 bases, with 13 bases of the junction left unmatched. Germline CDR1 SGHNT, CDR2 YYREEE (reference sequence). CDR3 sequence (DNA): TGTGCCAGCAGCGTGAGCCCACCGGGACAGAGCTCCTACAATGAGCAGTTCTTC. It encodes CASSVSPPGQSSYNEQFF.

V usage is TRBV10-2 and J usage is TRBJ2-2; D is ambiguous. Germline lookup yields CDR1 WSHSY and CDR2 SAAADI. V was cut by 5 bases and J by 4 bases, with 11 bases left in between. The CDR3 runs to 14 residues. In DNA form, the CDR3 reads TGCGCCAGCAGTCCAGGAACCTTCACCGGGGAGCTGTTTTTT. This sequence encodes CASSPGTFTGELFF.

The genes are TRBV18 and TRBJ2-7, with a weak D call TRBD1 (6 bases). CDR1 and CDR2 (germline): KGHSH, LQKENI. The V end lost 5 bases, the J end lost 6 bases, and 14 bases lay between the germline ends. CDR3 length: 13 amino acids. The CDR3 reads CASSGNRALEQYF. The CDR3 DNA is TGTGCCAGCTCAGGGAACAGGGCTCTCGAGCAGTACTTC.

V is TRBV7-7 and J is TRBJ2-7, with 8 bases aligning to TRBD1. The CDR3 is 13 amino acids. V gave up 5 bases and J gave up 3 bases; unmatched junction bases: 3. The germline gives CDR1 SSHAT, CDR2 FNYEAQ (reference sequence). CDR3: CASSPGGNYEQYF. CDR3 DNA: TGTGCCAGCAGCCCAGGGGGCAACTACGAGCAGTACTTC.

V is TRBV7-3 and J is TRBJ2-3; 15 positions agree with TRBD2. CDR1 and CDR2 (germline): SGHTA, FQGTGA. This CDR3 contains 18 residues. V lost 5 bases to trimming and J lost 8 bases; unmatched junction nucleotides: 14. CDR3 sequence: CASSPQPQGLAGGGTQYF. CDR3 nucleotides: TGTGCCAGCAGCCCGCAACCGCAAGGACTAGCGGGGGGGGGTACGCAGTATTTT.

The gene calls are TRBV5-1 and TRBJ2-1; 12 nucleotides line up with TRBD2. Germline CDR1 and CDR2: SGHRS and YFSETQ. The CDR3 totals 16 residues. Trimming at V came to 4 bases and at J to 9 bases, leaving 11 bases not matched to a gene. This chain's CDR3 is CASSRAGTSGSLEQFF. The CDR3 DNA sequence: TGCGCCAGCAGCCGGGCGGGGACTAGCGGGTCACTTGAGCAGTTCTTC.

The rearrangement links TRBV4-1 to TRBJ1-2; TRBD1 matches 8 bases. The CDR3 runs 13 residues. The ends lost 3 bases at V and 8 bases at J; junction bases unmatched: 5. In germline, CDR1 is MGHRA, CDR2 YSYEKL. The CDR3 DNA reads TGCGCCAGCAGCCAGGGAGACAGGGGAGGCTACACCTTC. Residues: CASSQGDRGGYTF.